Shown below are 10 T cell receptor beta chains from a single sample sequenced in a study of blood T cell repertoires in COVID-19. TCRdb's table, derived via immunoSEQ multiplex PCR, lists solely in-frame clones and lacks some. The sample contains just over 250,000 clones, about nine tenths of which appear only once. The specimen was peripheral blood. The receptors here all came from a person aged 18-29 years with COVID-19, enrolled during active disease.

The chain joins TRBV5-1 to TRBJ1-5; 10 nucleotides align to TRBD1. V dropped 4 bases and J dropped 4; count of bases not matched to a gene: 2. Per germline, CDR1 SGHRS and CDR2 YFSETQ. CDR3 length equals 14 residues. CDR3 region: CASSQGQGNQPQHF. For the CDR3, the DNA is TGCGCCAGCAGCCAGGGACAGGGGAATCAGCCCCAGCATTTT. Using reference TRBV5-1 and TRBJ1-5 for the parts outside the CDR3, the full variable domain is KAGVTQTPRYLIKTRGQQVTLSCSPISGHRSVSWYQQTPGQGLQFLFEYFSETQRNKGNFPGRFSGRQFSNSRSEMNVSTLELGDSALYLCASSQGQGNQPQHFGDGTRLSIL.

The rearrangement links TRBV25-1 to TRBJ1-2; D perhaps matches TRBD1 (5 bases). Germline CDR1 reads MGHDK; CDR2 reads SYGVNS. Trimming cost V 6 bases and J 2 bases, with 16 bases left between them. The CDR3 consists of 15 residues. This CDR3 is CASSGDSDGNYGYTF. DNA of the CDR3: TGTGCCAGCAGCGGTGACAGCGATGGGAACTATGGCTACACCTTC.

V is TRBV25-1 and J is TRBJ1-4, with D perhaps matching TRBD1 (6 bases). V gave up 0 bases and J gave up 4 bases, with 18 bases separating them. Per the germline V gene, CDR1 is MGHDK and CDR2 is SYGVNS. This CDR3 has 18 residues. CDR3 sequence reads: CASSEYGWGGGDNEKLFF. The CDR3 DNA follows: TGTGCCAGCAGTGAATACGGCTGGGGAGGGGGTGATAATGAAAAACTGTTTTTT.

This rearrangement joins TRBV7-6 to TRBJ2-1; no reliable D call. V was clipped by 3 bases and J by 2 bases, with 23 bases between them. There are 19 residues in the CDR3. Germline assignment: CDR1 SGHVS and CDR2 FNYEAQ. CDR3 coding DNA: TGTGCCAGCAGCTTGTTGGCCATGCGCCATACAAGCGCCTACAATGAGCAGTTCTTC. This translates into CASSLLAMRHTSAYNEQFF.

Concerning this clone: One junction end does not reproduce the germline sequence, and a read error may be involved. The same CDR3 can be traced to other DNA sequences in this sample. The chain recombines TRBV12-3 or TRBV12-4 with TRBJ2-7, with D perhaps TRBD2 (5 bases). The CDR3 runs 13 residues. Here the CDR3 reads CASSLDFTLRLLF. The CDR3 DNA follows: TGTGCCAGCAGTTTAGATTTCACCTTACGACTACTCTTC.

This clone turned up a few times. The chain is built from TRBV30 and TRBJ2-6, with 9 bases lining up with TRBD1. The CDR3 is 18 residues long. Looked up from germline, CDR1 is GTSNPN and CDR2 is SVGIG (reference sequence). The J segment lost 0 bases and the V segment lost 0 bases, leaving 6 bases of the junction unmatched. CDR3 amino acids: CAWSVRDRVFSGANVLTF. In DNA, the CDR3 is TGTGCCTGGAGTGTACGGGACAGGGTTTTCTCTGGGGCCAACGTCCTGACTTTC.

The chain carries TRBV7-2 and TRBJ2-3; 9 positions match TRBD1. The germline V gene encodes CDR1 SGHTA and CDR2 FQGNSA. The CDR3 has 16 amino acids. Losses at the gene ends were 4 bases for V and 0 bases for J; bases not matched to a gene: 5. The CDR3 is CASSWGQGGSTDTQYF. The CDR3 bases are TGTGCCAGCAGCTGGGGACAGGGAGGGAGCACAGATACGCAGTATTTT.

The chain joins TRBV25-1 to TRBJ1-5; 7 nucleotides match TRBD1. Trimming cost V 5 bases and J 5 bases; bases outside gene matches: 15. Per the germline V gene, CDR1 is MGHDK and CDR2 is SYGVNS. CDR3 length equals 17 residues. The CDR3 nucleotides are TGTGCCAGCAGTTCAGGACAGGCCACCGCGTCCGATCAGCCCCAGCATTTT. Its translation: CASSSGQATASDQPQHF. The whole variable domain, remainder taken from reference TRBV25-1 and TRBJ1-5, is EADIYQTPRYLVIGTGKKITLECSQTMGHDKMYWYQQDPGMELHLIHYSYGVNSTEKGDLSSESTVSRIRTEHFPLTLESARPSHTSQYLCASSSGQATASDQPQHFGDGTRLSIL.

The chain links TRBV5-4 to TRBJ2-7; TRBD2 matches 11 bases. Germline loops: CDR1 SGHNT, CDR2 YYREEE (reference sequence). The CDR3 is 14 residues long. The V gene end was trimmed by 5 bases and the J gene end by 7 bases; junction bases not matched to a gene: 8. The CDR3 is CASSLAGGEGEQYF. The CDR3 nucleotides read TGTGCCAGCAGTTTAGCGGGAGGGGAAGGGGAGCAGTACTTC.

The rearrangement uses TRBV12-5 and TRBJ2-3, with 9 bases fitting TRBD2. Germline lookup yields CDR1 LGHNT and CDR2 FRNRAP. V lost 4 bases, J lost 1 base, and 3 bases stayed unmatched. The CDR3 contains 15 residues. CDR3 sequence reads: CASGWVAGGTDTQYF. CDR3 nucleotide sequence: TGTGCTAGTGGTTGGGTAGCGGGAGGCACAGATACGCAGTATTTT.